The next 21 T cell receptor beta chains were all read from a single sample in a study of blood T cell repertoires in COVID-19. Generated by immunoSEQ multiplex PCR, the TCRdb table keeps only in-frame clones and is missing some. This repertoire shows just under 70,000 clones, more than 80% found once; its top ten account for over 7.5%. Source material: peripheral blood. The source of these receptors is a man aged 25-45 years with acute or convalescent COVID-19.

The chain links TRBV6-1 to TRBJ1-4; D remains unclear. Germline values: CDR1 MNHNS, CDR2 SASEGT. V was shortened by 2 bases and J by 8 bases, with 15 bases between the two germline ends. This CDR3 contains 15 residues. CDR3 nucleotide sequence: TGTGCCAGCAGTGAACTGGCCCCCGAGGCCGAAAAACTGTTTTTT. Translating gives CASSELAPEAEKLFF.

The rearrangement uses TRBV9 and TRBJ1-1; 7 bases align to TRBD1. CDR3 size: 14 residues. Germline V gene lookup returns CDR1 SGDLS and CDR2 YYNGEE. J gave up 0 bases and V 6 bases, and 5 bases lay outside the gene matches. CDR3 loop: CASTWGQMNTEAFF. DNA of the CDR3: TGTGCCAGCACCTGGGGACAGATGAACACTGAAGCTTTCTTT.

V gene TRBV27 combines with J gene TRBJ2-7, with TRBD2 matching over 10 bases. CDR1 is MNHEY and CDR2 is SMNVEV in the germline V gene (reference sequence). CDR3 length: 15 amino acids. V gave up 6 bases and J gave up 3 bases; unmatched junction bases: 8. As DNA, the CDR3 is TGTGCCAGCAGACCTCTAGCGGGGGAAGACTACGAGCAGTACTTC. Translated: CASRPLAGEDYEQYF.

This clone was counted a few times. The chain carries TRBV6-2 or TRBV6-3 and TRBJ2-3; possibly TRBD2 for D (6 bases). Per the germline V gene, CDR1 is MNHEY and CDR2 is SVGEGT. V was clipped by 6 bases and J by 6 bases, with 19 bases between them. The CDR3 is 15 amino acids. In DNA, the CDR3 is TGTGCCAGCAGCACCGGGGACTCCCGCAGGGATACGCAGTATTTT. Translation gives CASSTGDSRRDTQYF.

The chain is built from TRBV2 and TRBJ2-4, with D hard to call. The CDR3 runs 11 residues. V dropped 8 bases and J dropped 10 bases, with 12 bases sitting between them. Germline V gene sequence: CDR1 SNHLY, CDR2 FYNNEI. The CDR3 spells CASSLLPIQYF. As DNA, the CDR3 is TGTGCCAGCTCTTTACTCCCGATTCAGTACTTC. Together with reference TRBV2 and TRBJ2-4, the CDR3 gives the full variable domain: EPEVTQTPSHQVTQMGQEVILRCVPISNHLYFYWYRQILGQKVEFLVSFYNNEISEKSEIFDDQFSVERPDGSNFTLKIRSTKLEDSAMYFCASSLLPIQYFGAGTRLSVL.

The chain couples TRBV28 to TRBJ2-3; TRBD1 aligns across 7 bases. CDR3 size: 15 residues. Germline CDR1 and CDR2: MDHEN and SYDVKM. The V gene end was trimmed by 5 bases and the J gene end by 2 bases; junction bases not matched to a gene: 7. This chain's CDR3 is CASSTGTAHTDTQYF. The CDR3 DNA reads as TGTGCCAGCAGTACCGGGACAGCTCACACAGATACGCAGTATTTT. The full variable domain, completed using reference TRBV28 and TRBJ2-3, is DVKVTQSSRYLVKRTGEKVFLECVQDMDHENMFWYRQDPGLGLRLIYFSYDVKMKEKGDIPEGYSVSREKKERFSLILESASTNQTSMYLCASSTGTAHTDTQYFGPGTRLTVL.

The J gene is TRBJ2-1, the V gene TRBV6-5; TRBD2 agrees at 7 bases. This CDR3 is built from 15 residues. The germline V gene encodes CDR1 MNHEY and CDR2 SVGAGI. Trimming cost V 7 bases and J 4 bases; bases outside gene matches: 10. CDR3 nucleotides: TGTGCCAGCACCCTGGGGAGGGGAAATTACAATGAGCAGTTCTTC. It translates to CASTLGRGNYNEQFF.

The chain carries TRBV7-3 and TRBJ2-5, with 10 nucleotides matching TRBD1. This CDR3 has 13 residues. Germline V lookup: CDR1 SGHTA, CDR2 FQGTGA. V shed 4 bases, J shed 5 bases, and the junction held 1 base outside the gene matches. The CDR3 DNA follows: TGTGCCAGCAGCTCGGACAGGGGGGAGACCCAGTACTTC. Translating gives CASSSDRGETQYF. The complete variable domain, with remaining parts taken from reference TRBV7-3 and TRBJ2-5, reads GAGVSQTPSNKVTEKGKYVELRCDPISGHTALYWYRQSLGQGPEFLIYFQGTGAADDSGLPNDRFFAVRPEGSVSTLKIQRTERGDSAVYLCASSSDRGETQYFGPGTRLLVL.

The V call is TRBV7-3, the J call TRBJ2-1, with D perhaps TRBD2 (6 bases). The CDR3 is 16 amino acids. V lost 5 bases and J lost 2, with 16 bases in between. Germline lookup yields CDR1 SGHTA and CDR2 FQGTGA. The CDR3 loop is CASSPEGTLPYNEQFF. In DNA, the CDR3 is TGTGCCAGCAGCCCAGAAGGGACTCTCCCCTACAATGAGCAGTTCTTC.

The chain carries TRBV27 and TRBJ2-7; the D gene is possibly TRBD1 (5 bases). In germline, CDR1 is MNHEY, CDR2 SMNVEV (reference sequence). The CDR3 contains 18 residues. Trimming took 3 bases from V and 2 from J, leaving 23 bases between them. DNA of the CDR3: TGTGCCAGCAGTTTTCCGTCCCTGACAGCATTAATCACCTACGAGCAGTACTTC. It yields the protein CASSFPSLTALITYEQYF.

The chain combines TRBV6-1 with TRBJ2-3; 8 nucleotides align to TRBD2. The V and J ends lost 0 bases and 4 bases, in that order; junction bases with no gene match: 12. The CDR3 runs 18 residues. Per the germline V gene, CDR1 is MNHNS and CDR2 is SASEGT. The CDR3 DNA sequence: TGTGCCAGCAGTGAAGCATTAAATGGGGCGGGAGGTGCAGATACGCAGTATTTT. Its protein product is CASSEALNGAGGADTQYF.

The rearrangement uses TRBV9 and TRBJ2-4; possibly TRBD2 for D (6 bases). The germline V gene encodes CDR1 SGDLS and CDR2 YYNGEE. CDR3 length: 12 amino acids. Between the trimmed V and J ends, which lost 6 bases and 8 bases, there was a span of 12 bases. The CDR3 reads CASKGEADIQYF. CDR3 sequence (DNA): TGTGCCAGCAAAGGGGAGGCGGACATTCAGTACTTC.

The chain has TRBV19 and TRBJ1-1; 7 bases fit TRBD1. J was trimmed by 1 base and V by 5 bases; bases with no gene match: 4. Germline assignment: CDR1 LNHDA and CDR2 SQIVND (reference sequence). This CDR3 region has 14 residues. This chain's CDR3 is CASSVRGRNTEAFF. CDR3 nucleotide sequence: TGTGCCAGTAGTGTCAGGGGGAGGAACACTGAAGCTTTCTTT.

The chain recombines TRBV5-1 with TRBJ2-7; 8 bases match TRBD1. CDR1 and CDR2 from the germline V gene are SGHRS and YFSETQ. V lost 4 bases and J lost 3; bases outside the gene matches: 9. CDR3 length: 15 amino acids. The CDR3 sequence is CASSVQTGALYEQYF. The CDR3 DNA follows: TGCGCCAGCAGCGTCCAGACAGGGGCGCTCTACGAGCAGTACTTC.

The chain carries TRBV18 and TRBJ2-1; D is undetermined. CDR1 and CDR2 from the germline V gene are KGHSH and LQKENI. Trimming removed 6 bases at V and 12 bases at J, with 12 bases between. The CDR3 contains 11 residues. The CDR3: CASSPKDLQFF. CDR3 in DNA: TGTGCCAGCTCCCCTAAAGATCTGCAGTTCTTC.

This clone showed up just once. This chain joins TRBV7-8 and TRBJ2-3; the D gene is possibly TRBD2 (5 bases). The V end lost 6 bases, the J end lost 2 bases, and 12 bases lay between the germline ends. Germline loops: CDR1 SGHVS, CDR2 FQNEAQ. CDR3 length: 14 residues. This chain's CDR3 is CASRGSQATDTQYF. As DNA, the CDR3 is TGTGCCAGCAGAGGGAGCCAGGCCACAGATACGCAGTATTTT.

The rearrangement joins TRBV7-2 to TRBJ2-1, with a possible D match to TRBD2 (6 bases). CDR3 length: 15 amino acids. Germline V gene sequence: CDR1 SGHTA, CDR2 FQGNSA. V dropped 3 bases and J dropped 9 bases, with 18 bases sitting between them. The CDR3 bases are TGTGCCAGCAGCTTCTCTAGCGTCGGGGCGGGTGAGCAGTTCTTC. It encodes CASSFSSVGAGEQFF.

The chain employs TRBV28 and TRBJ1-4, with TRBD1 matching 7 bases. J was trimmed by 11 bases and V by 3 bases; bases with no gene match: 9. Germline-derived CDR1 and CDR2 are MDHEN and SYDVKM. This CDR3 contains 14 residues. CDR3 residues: CASSFDRVSGKLFF. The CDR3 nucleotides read TGTGCCAGCAGTTTCGACAGGGTGTCTGGGAAACTGTTTTTT.

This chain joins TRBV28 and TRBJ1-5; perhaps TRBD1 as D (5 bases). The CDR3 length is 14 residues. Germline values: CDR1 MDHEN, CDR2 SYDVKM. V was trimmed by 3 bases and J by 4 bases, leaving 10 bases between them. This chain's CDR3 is CASSFDSPNQPQHF. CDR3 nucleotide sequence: TGTGCCAGCAGTTTCGACAGCCCGAATCAGCCCCAGCATTTT.

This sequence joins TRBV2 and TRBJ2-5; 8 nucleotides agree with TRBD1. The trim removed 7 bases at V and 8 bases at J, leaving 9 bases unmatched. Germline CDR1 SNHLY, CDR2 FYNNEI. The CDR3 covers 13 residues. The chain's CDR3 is CASNPGQGDTQYF. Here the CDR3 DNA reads TGTGCCAGCAACCCAGGACAGGGAGATACCCAGTACTTC.

The CDR3 protein is CASSQDLWGIYGYTF. As DNA, the CDR3 is TGCGCCAGCAGCCAAGATCTCTGGGGCATCTATGGCTACACCTTC. The chain links TRBV4-3 to TRBJ1-2, with D possibly being TRBD1 (5 bases). The CDR3 has 15 amino acids. Trimming removed 0 bases at V and 4 bases at J, with 12 bases between. The germline gives CDR1 LGHNA, CDR2 YSLEER.